This paragraph reports one TCR beta chain. This sample stems from a study of blood T cells in healthy people across ages. Looked up from germline, CDR1 is MDHEN and CDR2 is SYDVKM. Trimming shortened V by 5 bases and J by 5 bases, and 15 bases separated the two germline ends. The CDR3 sequence is 14 residues long. Combining a sample-barcoded 5' primer with a J-beta primer mix, a second PCR ran for roughly 7 to 11 cycles. Carrying 12 random nucleotides, a template-switch adaptor labeled each individual cDNA molecule. TCRdb independently ran MiXCR on the 5' RACE reads; one entry per CDR3 protein. The data show 700,000 to 950,000 distinct CDR3 sequences, roughly 50% seen once.

The chain couples TRBV28 to TRBJ1-1; tentatively, D is TRBD1 (5 bases). This receptor was identified in a man in his thirties or forties in good health. The specimen sequenced was blood. The CDR3 DNA reads TGTGCCAGCAGTATGCTTTCAGGGACGACTGAAGCTTTCTTT. Translating gives CASSMLSGTTEAFF.